Shown below are 20 T cell receptor beta chains from a single sample sequenced in a study of neoadjuvant anti-PD-1 for oral cavity cancer. The time point was: after neoadjuvant nivolumab, at surgical resection. The method was immunoSEQ multiplex PCR; TCRdb's version includes in-frame clones alone and lacks a portion of them. Of about 12,000 clones listed, about 64% are singletons. The source was PBMCs, collected after nivolumab (anti-PD-1) treatment. The origin of the receptors is a person between 40 and 80 years old with oral cavity squamous cell carcinoma.

This clone has more than one count but fewer than ten. The rearrangement links TRBV15 to TRBJ1-5; TRBD1 aligns across 7 bases. The CDR3 totals 13 residues. Germline CDR1 is LNHNV and CDR2 is YYDKDF (reference sequence). The trim removed 5 bases at V and 2 bases at J, leaving 0 bases unmatched. For the CDR3, the DNA is TGTGCCACCAGCCAGGGGGGCAATCAGCCCCAGCATTTT. It encodes CATSQGGNQPQHF.

J is TRBJ2-3 and V is TRBV5-1; TRBD1 might be the D (5 bases). V was clipped by 4 bases and J by 0 bases, with 9 bases between them. The germline gives CDR1 SGHRS, CDR2 YFSETQ. The CDR3 is 14 amino acids. CDR3 sequence: CASSPDKSTDTQYF. In DNA, the CDR3 is TGCGCCAGCAGCCCGGACAAGAGCACAGATACGCAGTATTTT. Together with reference TRBV5-1 and TRBJ2-3, the CDR3 gives the full variable domain: KAGVTQTPRYLIKTRGQQVTLSCSPISGHRSVSWYQQTPGQGLQFLFEYFSETQRNKGNFPGRFSGRQFSNSRSEMNVSTLELGDSALYLCASSPDKSTDTQYFGPGTRLTVL.

On this clone: The same CDR3 is also encoded by other DNA sequences in this sample. The V gene is TRBV30, the J gene TRBJ2-6; D gene unclear. The CDR3 has 15 residues. V was cut by 0 bases and J by 4 bases, with 10 bases left in between. Germline V gene data show CDR1 as GTSNPN and CDR2 as SVGIG (reference sequence). The CDR3 DNA reads TGTGCCTGGAGTGTACTCAGGTCGGGGGCCAACGTCCTGACTTTC. Its protein product is CAWSVLRSGANVLTF.

The J gene is TRBJ2-2, the V gene TRBV10-3; D call uncertain. Germline assignment: CDR1 ENHRY and CDR2 SYGVKD. The CDR3 extends over 14 amino acids. Trimming took off 10 bases at V and 3 bases at J, with 15 bases between the two ends. CDR3 region: CATKPGEDTGELFF. The CDR3 bases are TGTGCCACCAAGCCTGGGGAAGACACCGGGGAGCTGTTTTTT.

J is TRBJ1-4 and V is TRBV4-1, with 10 bases that match TRBD1. J lost 7 bases, V lost 4 bases, and 3 bases had no gene match. This CDR3 is built from 14 residues. CDR1 and CDR2 from the germline V gene are MGHRA and YSYEKL. In nucleotides, the CDR3 is TGCGCCAGCAGCCGCGGGACAGGGGTTGAAAAACTGTTTTTT. It codes for CASSRGTGVEKLFF.

This clone showed up just a few times. The chain carries TRBV18 and TRBJ1-1; D remains ambiguous. Trimming shortened V by 3 bases and J by 0 bases, and 14 bases separated the two germline ends. Germline CDR1 is KGHSH and CDR2 is LQKENI. This CDR3 is 16 amino acids long. CDR3 DNA sequence: TGTGCCAGCTCACCGTCGTTTGGCGCCATGAACACTGAAGCTTTCTTT. It specifies CASSPSFGAMNTEAFF. Looking up the rest from reference TRBV18 and TRBJ1-1 gives the full variable domain: NAGVMQNPRHLVRRRGQEARLRCSPMKGHSHVYWYRQLPEEGLKFMVYLQKENIIDESGMPKERFSAEFPKEGPSILRIQQVVRGDSAAYFCASSPSFGAMNTEAFFGQGTRLTVV.

The chain combines TRBV19 with TRBJ2-7, with a tentative D call TRBD1 (6 bases). With 4 bases removed from V and 3 bases from J, the gap between germline ends came to 13 bases. The CDR3 loop spans 14 amino acids. Per the germline V gene, CDR1 is LNHDA and CDR2 is SQIVND (reference sequence). For the CDR3, the DNA is TGTGCCAGTAGTACGGCGTACAGGGACTACGAGCAGTACTTC. Amino acid sequence: CASSTAYRDYEQYF.

The V gene is TRBV5-6, the J gene TRBJ1-2, with a possible D match to TRBD1 (6 bases). The CDR3 length is 14 residues. The V gene lost 4 bases and the J gene lost 3 bases, with 13 bases spanning the gap. Germline CDR1 and CDR2: SGHDT and YYEEEE. The CDR3 spells CASSPGQSYYGYTF. The CDR3 nucleotides read TGTGCCAGCAGCCCCGGACAGTCTTACTATGGCTACACCTTC.

The chain recombines TRBV5-1 with TRBJ1-1, with D unclear. The CDR3 is 14 residues long. The germline CDR1 and CDR2 sequences are SGHRS and YFSETQ. V lost 3 bases, J lost 4 bases, and 13 bases lay in between. Here the CDR3 reads CASSWSGVGTEAFF. Written as DNA, the CDR3 is TGCGCCAGCAGCTGGTCCGGGGTTGGCACTGAAGCTTTCTTT.

The gene calls are TRBV30 and TRBJ2-1; D gene ambiguous. The V end was cut by 0 bases, the J end by 8 bases, with 5 bases between. CDR1 is GTSNPN, CDR2 SVGIG, per germline (reference sequence). CDR3 length: 11 residues. The CDR3 loop reads CAWSVLDEQFF. For the CDR3, the DNA is TGTGCCTGGAGTGTACTGGATGAGCAGTTCTTC.

The chain employs TRBV6-1 and TRBJ2-5; 12 bases are shared with TRBD1. From germline, CDR1 is MNHNS and CDR2 SASEGT. CDR3 length equals 14 residues. V lost 7 bases to trimming and J lost 5 bases; unmatched junction nucleotides: 5. The CDR3 nucleotides are TGTGCCAGCACTTTGGGACAGGGGGCCGAGACCCAGTACTTC. Its protein is CASTLGQGAETQYF.

This clone was observed a few times. This rearrangement joins TRBV2 to TRBJ2-1, with unresolved D. The CDR3 extends over 15 amino acids. Looked up from germline, CDR1 is SNHLY and CDR2 is FYNNEI. The germline V and J ends were trimmed by 1 base and 7 bases, with 14 bases remaining between them. CDR3 loop: CASSEEGSVLNEQFF. DNA for the CDR3: TGTGCCAGCAGTGAAGAGGGATCAGTCCTGAATGAGCAGTTCTTC.

The rearrangement joins TRBV5-1 to TRBJ1-3, with D unresolved. V lost 4 bases to trimming and J lost 2 bases, with 19 bases between them. This CDR3 region has 17 residues. Germline values: CDR1 SGHRS, CDR2 YFSETQ. The CDR3 sequence: CASSPRIPGQAGNTIYF. CDR3 DNA sequence: TGCGCCAGCAGCCCCAGGATACCGGGCCAAGCTGGAAACACCATATATTTT. Combining the CDR3 with reference TRBV5-1 and TRBJ1-3 gives the whole variable domain KAGVTQTPRYLIKTRGQQVTLSCSPISGHRSVSWYQQTPGQGLQFLFEYFSETQRNKGNFPGRFSGRQFSNSRSEMNVSTLELGDSALYLCASSPRIPGQAGNTIYFGEGSWLTVV.

The chain combines TRBV6-4 with TRBJ2-3, with 9 bases aligning to TRBD1. CDR1 and CDR2 from the germline V gene are MRHNA and SNTAGT. The CDR3 extends over 14 amino acids. The V and J ends lost 6 bases and 4 bases, in that order; junction bases with no gene match: 5. In DNA form, the CDR3 reads TGTGCCAGCAGCGCTACAGGGGGCGCAGATACGCAGTATTTT. Translation gives CASSATGGADTQYF.

This clone was recorded only once. This rearrangement joins TRBV9 to TRBJ1-2, with D possibly matching TRBD1 (5 bases). The CDR3 spans 14 residues. V lost 0 bases, J lost 4 bases, and 10 bases lay in between. Germline V lookup: CDR1 SGDLS, CDR2 YYNGEE. In nucleotides, the CDR3 is TGTGCCAGCAGCGTAGAAAGGGGATCCTATGGCTACACCTTC. It encodes CASSVERGSYGYTF.

The chain is built from TRBV30 and TRBJ2-1; D gene unclear. CDR1 is GTSNPN and CDR2 is SVGIG in the germline V gene (reference sequence). V was cut by 3 bases and J by 8 bases, with 11 bases left in between. This CDR3 is built from 12 residues. This chain's CDR3 is CAWRFGEHEQFF. In nucleotides, the CDR3 is TGTGCCTGGAGATTTGGGGAACATGAGCAGTTCTTC. Variable domain in full (rest from reference TRBV30 and TRBJ2-1): SQTIHQWPATLVQPVGSPLSLECTVEGTSNPNLYWYRQAAGRGLQLLFYSVGIGQISSEVPQNLSASRPQDRQFILSSKKLLLSDSGFYLCAWRFGEHEQFFGPGTRLTVL.

The chain uses TRBV11-3 and TRBJ2-1; TRBD2 agrees at 10 bases. Germline CDR1 SGHNT, CDR2 YENEEA. With 1 base clipped from V and 7 bases from J, the junction kept 7 bases outside the gene matches. The CDR3 is 16 amino acids. CDR3 DNA sequence: TGTGCCAGCAGCTTAGTCTCTAGCGGGGGTGGTAATGAGCAGTTCTTC. Translating gives CASSLVSSGGGNEQFF.

Here the CDR3 DNA reads TGCAGCGTTGGTCGGGACTCCTACGAGCAGTACTTC. Amino acid sequence: CSVGRDSYEQYF. This sequence joins TRBV29-1 and TRBJ2-7, with TRBD2 as a possible D gene (5 bases). Germline V gene data show CDR1 as SQVTM and CDR2 as ANQGSEA. The CDR3 spans 12 residues. Trimming removed 4 bases from V and 0 bases from J, with 7 bases in between.

This chain links TRBV9 with TRBJ1-6, with D possibly TRBD1 on 5 matching bases. Between the trimmed V and J ends, which lost 1 base and 7 bases, there was a span of 12 bases. The CDR3 totals 15 residues. Germline CDR1 reads SGDLS; CDR2 reads YYNGEE. The CDR3 region has the DNA TGTGCCAGCAGCGTATTTACGTCAGGGAATTCACCCCTCCACTTT. Its translation: CASSVFTSGNSPLHF.

There are a few counts of this clone. The chain employs TRBV13 and TRBJ2-7; the match to TRBD1 covers 11 bases. Germline CDR1 is PRHDT and CDR2 is FYEKMQ (reference sequence). The CDR3 covers 16 residues. V trimming: 4 bases; J trimming: 3 bases; junction bases outside the gene matches: 8. The CDR3: CASSSPWDRGIYEQYF. As DNA, the CDR3 is TGTGCCAGCAGCTCCCCCTGGGACAGGGGGATCTACGAGCAGTACTTC.